This T cell receptor beta chain was identified during a study of spatial heterogeneity in lung cancer. This clonotype was found a few times. Germline V lookup: CDR1 DFQATT, CDR2 SNEGSKA (reference sequence). The CDR3 spans 12 residues. The time point denotes: sample taken at primary tumor resection. Tumor, nontumor lung or frozen PBMC supplied whole RNA that was sequenced unsorted. Every TCR cDNA molecule carried a tag that served as a unique molecular identifier. From the 5' RACE reads, TCRdb called clonotypes with MiXCR, one entry per CDR3 protein. The sample yields around 63,000 distinct CDR3 sequences, about 8% seen once.

The source was PBMCs, collected at surgery. The genes are TRBV20-1 and TRBJ1-5, with D possibly TRBD1 on 5 matching bases. The receptor comes from a female donor with early-stage non-small cell lung cancer. CDR3 residues: CSAREGGQPQHF. DNA of the CDR3: TGCAGCGCCAGGGAGGGAGGGCAGCCCCAGCATTTT.